This entry lists 2 T cell receptor beta chains sequenced from one sample in a study of control samples from healthy donors and cancer patients. Measured with immunoSEQ multiplex PCR; TCRdb has only the in-frame clones, and not every one. The data contain roughly 130,000 clones, roughly 90% of them singletons. The specimen was blood. The receptors come from a man in his late teens or twenties in good health.

This sequence joins TRBV7-9 and TRBJ1-1; D uncertain. Germline CDR1 SEHNR, CDR2 FQNEAQ (reference sequence). The CDR3 contains 15 residues. Trimming took 5 bases from V and 6 from J, leaving 19 bases between them. In DNA form, the CDR3 reads TGTGCCAGCAGCCGCGAGGGTTCCCTCGGCGCTGAAGCTTTCTTT. Translated: CASSREGSLGAEAFF.

This rearrangement joins TRBV19 to TRBJ1-3; unclear D gene. The V gene's germline CDR1 is LNHDA and CDR2 SQIVND (reference sequence). CDR3 length: 15 amino acids. Between the trimmed V and J ends, which lost 3 bases and 0 bases, there was a span of 9 bases. CDR3: CASSIVGTSGNTIYF. The CDR3 DNA reads TGTGCCAGTAGTATTGTTGGAACCTCTGGAAACACCATATATTTT.